The 31 T cell receptor beta chains below come from one sample, sequenced in a study of blood T cell repertoires in COVID-19 (dated by TCRdb to the early 2020s). Library construction relied on the immunoSEQ multiplex PCR assay. TCRdb stores this immuneACCESS table with in-frame sequences only. Part of the clones is absent; in the studies checked, under half of the shortfall reflects unresolved V genes, and no reason is known for the rest. The sample data list roughly 220,000 clones, and approximately 90% of these were observed just once. In total, the top ten clones hold approximately 6.1% of the sample. Sequencing was performed on peripheral blood. The receptors were sampled from a man older than 75 with acute or convalescent COVID-19.

The gene calls are TRBV29-1 and TRBJ2-2; perhaps TRBD2 as D (6 bases). CDR3 length: 14 residues. The germline V gene encodes CDR1 SQVTM and CDR2 ANQGSEA. Trimming shortened V by 3 bases and J by 6 bases, and 14 bases separated the two germline ends. The CDR3 sequence: CSVEKEGSPGELFF. In DNA, the CDR3 is TGCAGCGTTGAGAAGGAGGGGAGTCCCGGGGAGCTGTTTTTT.

This clone was observed a handful of times. This chain connects TRBV27 to TRBJ2-7; D gene ambiguous. Looked up from germline, CDR1 is MNHEY and CDR2 is SMNVEV (reference sequence). The V gene lost 1 base and the J gene lost 1 base, with 8 bases spanning the gap. CDR3 length equals 14 residues. The CDR3 is CASSLYVHSYEQYF. The CDR3 nucleotides are TGTGCCAGCAGTTTATATGTCCATTCCTACGAGCAGTACTTC.

V gene TRBV2 combines with J gene TRBJ1-6, with 7 bases matching TRBD1. Trimming at V came to 4 bases and at J to 7 bases, leaving 7 bases not matched to a gene. The CDR3 covers 15 residues. CDR1 SNHLY and CDR2 FYNNEI come from the germline V gene. CDR3 residues: CASSGQGVGNSPLHF. In nucleotides, the CDR3 is TGTGCCAGCAGTGGACAGGGAGTCGGAAATTCACCCCTCCACTTT.

J is TRBJ1-1 and V is TRBV19, with a weak D call TRBD1 (6 bases). CDR1 is LNHDA, CDR2 SQIVND, per germline (reference sequence). The germline V and J ends were trimmed by 4 bases and 5 bases, with 17 bases remaining between them. The CDR3 runs 15 residues. CDR3: CASSTWATQGTEAFF. The DNA for the CDR3 is TGTGCCAGTAGTACCTGGGCCACCCAGGGGACTGAAGCTTTCTTT.

The rearrangement uses TRBV5-1 and TRBJ2-3; 12 nucleotides line up with TRBD2. The ends lost 5 bases at V and 0 bases at J; junction bases unmatched: 10. Germline V lookup: CDR1 SGHRS, CDR2 YFSETQ. The CDR3 sequence is 18 residues long. In DNA, the CDR3 is TGCGCCAGCAGAGGACTAGCGGGAACCCCCTCTAGCACAGATACGCAGTATTTT. It is translated as CASRGLAGTPSSTDTQYF.

The rearrangement links TRBV2 to TRBJ2-3; TRBD1 agrees at 8 bases. CDR1 is SNHLY and CDR2 is FYNNEI in the germline V gene. The CDR3 totals 14 residues. Trimming at V came to 6 bases and at J to 3 bases, leaving 5 bases not matched to a gene. CDR3 in amino acids: CASRAGQGTDTQYF. In nucleotides, the CDR3 is TGTGCCAGCAGAGCTGGACAGGGAACAGATACGCAGTATTTT.

This chain links TRBV3-1 (or the pseudogene TRBV3-2) with TRBJ2-3, with no clear D. Germline V gives CDR1 LGHDT, CDR2 YNNKEL (reference sequence). Deletions cut 3 bases from V and 0 bases from J, with 7 bases between. The CDR3 is made up of 14 amino acids. Written as DNA, the CDR3 is TGTGCCAGCAGCCAGTCTTTTAGCACAGATACGCAGTATTTT. Translated, it gives CASSQSFSTDTQYF.

This chain uses TRBV11-2 with TRBJ2-7, with D perhaps matching TRBD2 (5 bases). Germline assignment: CDR1 SGHAT and CDR2 FQNNGV. The V end lost 1 base, the J end lost 7 bases, and 14 bases lay between the germline ends. This CDR3 is built from 14 residues. The CDR3 DNA reads as TGTGCCAGCAGCTTAGTACCGGGGTCTGGGGAGCAGTACGTC. It codes for CASSLVPGSGEQYV.

In this sample, this clone turned up once. V gene TRBV9 combines with J gene TRBJ2-1; 12 bases agree with TRBD2. The CDR3 extends over 15 amino acids. The J segment lost 3 bases and the V segment lost 3 bases, leaving 1 base of the junction unmatched. Germline V gene sequence: CDR1 SGDLS, CDR2 YYNGEE. This chain's CDR3 is CASSAGLAGYNEQFF. As DNA, the CDR3 is TGTGCCAGCAGCGCGGGACTAGCGGGCTACAATGAGCAGTTCTTC.

The V and J genes are TRBV5-5 and TRBJ1-1; no firm D call. CDR1 and CDR2 from the germline V gene are SGHKS and YYEKEE (reference sequence). The CDR3 runs 11 residues. V was clipped by 2 bases and J by 11 bases, with 10 bases between them. CDR3 sequence (DNA): TGTGCCAGCAGCTTTCCGGGGTTGGCTTTCTTT. It codes for CASSFPGLAFF.

This clone has more than one count but fewer than ten. The chain links TRBV27 to TRBJ1-2; D is perhaps TRBD1 (6 bases). The V gene's germline CDR1 is MNHEY and CDR2 SMNVEV (reference sequence). Trimming left V 5 bases short and J 4 bases short, with 11 bases between. CDR3 size: 13 residues. Written as DNA, the CDR3 is TGTGCCAGCAGTCACAGGGAAGGCTATGGCTACACCTTC. Residues: CASSHREGYGYTF.

This chain connects TRBV19 to TRBJ1-5; no clear D. This CDR3 has 16 residues. Trimming took 6 bases from V and 2 from J, leaving 17 bases between them. Per the germline V gene, CDR1 is LNHDA and CDR2 is SQIVND (reference sequence). In DNA, the CDR3 is TGTGCCAGTAGCCTTCCCACGGACTTGGGCAATCAGCCCCAGCATTTT. Encoded protein: CASSLPTDLGNQPQHF.

The chain carries TRBV7-2 and TRBJ2-2; tentative D call: TRBD1 (5 bases). The V gene lost 3 bases and the J gene lost 2 bases, with 13 bases spanning the gap. CDR1 SGHTA and CDR2 FQGNSA come from the germline V gene. The CDR3 extends over 16 amino acids. The CDR3 loop is CASSLFRTPNTGELFF. In DNA form, the CDR3 reads TGTGCCAGCAGCTTGTTCCGGACACCAAACACCGGGGAGCTGTTTTTT.

The V call is TRBV2, the J call TRBJ2-7; D remains unclear. The CDR3 runs to 10 residues. CDR1 and CDR2 (germline): SNHLY, FYNNEI. Trimming pared 8 bases from V and 9 bases from J, leaving 11 bases between. DNA of the CDR3: TGTGCCAGCTCTTTCTCCAGGCAGTACTTC. Translating it yields CASSFSRQYF.

The rearrangement uses TRBV15 and TRBJ2-2; 10 bases are shared with TRBD2. This CDR3 is 16 amino acids long. Germline V lookup: CDR1 LNHNV, CDR2 YYDKDF (reference sequence). The V and J ends lost 4 bases and 0 bases, in that order; junction bases with no gene match: 2. CDR3 DNA sequence: TGTGCCACCAGCACAGGACTAGCGGCGAACACCGGGGAGCTGTTTTTT. Translating gives CATSTGLAANTGELFF.

This rearrangement joins TRBV29-1 to TRBJ2-3, with 10 bases that match TRBD2. V lost 6 bases to trimming and J lost 4 bases; unmatched junction nucleotides: 7. The length of the CDR3 is 14 residues. Germline V gives CDR1 SQVTM, CDR2 ANQGSEA. CDR3: CSVSGGGQADTQYF. CDR3 nucleotide sequence: TGCAGCGTGAGCGGGGGGGGGCAGGCAGATACGCAGTATTTT.

The V call is TRBV27, the J call TRBJ1-6; 10 nucleotides match TRBD1. The V segment lost 4 bases and the J segment 0 bases; nucleotides outside the gene matches: 6. CDR1 MNHEY and CDR2 SMNVEV come from the germline V gene (reference sequence). The CDR3 runs 18 residues. The DNA for the CDR3 is TGTGCCAGCAGTTGGGGGACAGGGGCGAGCTCCTATAATTCACCCCTCCACTTT. Encoded protein: CASSWGTGASSYNSPLHF.

This chain links TRBV7-2 with TRBJ2-3; D is uncertain. Germline values: CDR1 SGHTA, CDR2 FQGNSA. The V end was cut by 6 bases, the J end by 7 bases, with 17 bases between. The CDR3 has 14 amino acids. The DNA for the CDR3 is TGTGCCAGCAGGTCCACCTCGACTCCAAATACGCAGTATTTT. Protein sequence: CASRSTSTPNTQYF.

This sequence joins TRBV11-1 and TRBJ1-4; a weak D match, TRBD1 (6 bases). CDR1 SGHAT and CDR2 FQDESV come from the germline V gene (reference sequence). Trimming stripped 4 bases from V and 1 base from J, with 10 bases between. CDR3 length equals 15 residues. CDR3 bases: TGTGCCAGCAGCTCCGGACAGATAACTAATGAAAAACTGTTTTTT. This codes for CASSSGQITNEKLFF.

The count of this clone is one. The chain recombines TRBV24-1 with TRBJ1-5; D remains unclear. The CDR3 covers 14 residues. CDR1 is KGHDR, CDR2 SFDVKD, per germline. The V gene lost 4 bases and the J gene lost 7 bases, with 13 bases spanning the gap. Written as DNA, the CDR3 is TGTGCCACCAGTGACCGCCGAGGGTCCCAGCCCCAGCATTTT. Translation gives CATSDRRGSQPQHF.

This chain joins TRBV11-3 and TRBJ2-7; the D gene is possibly TRBD1 (5 bases). In germline, CDR1 is SGHNT, CDR2 YENEEA. This CDR3 is built from 15 residues. Trimming removed 5 bases from V and 5 bases from J, with 19 bases in between. CDR3 sequence reads: CASSEGRQGYNEQYF. CDR3 nucleotide sequence: TGTGCCAGCAGCGAAGGTAGGCAGGGTTACAACGAGCAGTACTTC. Supplemented by reference TRBV11-3 and TRBJ2-7, the full variable domain reads EAGVVQSPRYKIIEKKQPVAFWCNPISGHNTLYWYLQNLGQGPELLIRYENEEAVDDSQLPKDRFSAERLKGVDSTLKIQPAELGDSAVYLCASSEGRQGYNEQYFGPGTRLTVT.

This clone has more than one count but fewer than ten. The chain combines TRBV10-2 with TRBJ1-1, with D possibly being TRBD1 (5 bases). The CDR3 totals 12 residues. The germline V gene encodes CDR1 WSHSY and CDR2 SAAADI. The V gene lost 2 bases and the J gene lost 9 bases, with 10 bases spanning the gap. The CDR3 spells CASSEGHRQAFF. Written as DNA, the CDR3 is TGCGCCAGCAGTGAGGGACACAGACAAGCTTTCTTT.

Regarding this clone: The junction departs from the called germline gene at one end, perhaps through a read error. The chain carries TRBV27 and TRBJ1-2; 7 bases map to TRBD1. Germline loops: CDR1 MNHEY, CDR2 SMNVEV (reference sequence). The CDR3 has 18 amino acids. The CDR3 DNA is TGTGCCAGCAGTCTATCCCTTAAACAGGGGCAGCCTAACTATGGCTACACCTTC. This translates into CASSLSLKQGQPNYGYTF.

The genes are TRBV27 and TRBJ1-5; TRBD1 agrees at 7 bases. Germline V gives CDR1 MNHEY, CDR2 SMNVEV (reference sequence). This CDR3 contains 15 residues. V dropped 3 bases and J dropped 6; count of bases not matched to a gene: 8. The CDR3 bases are TGTGCCAGCAGTTTCTACGGGTCAGGGGGTCAGCCCCAGCATTTT. This translates into CASSFYGSGGQPQHF.

V is TRBV27 and J is TRBJ1-5; D uncertain. Germline V lookup: CDR1 MNHEY, CDR2 SMNVEV (reference sequence). The V and J ends lost 3 bases and 3 bases respectively, with 6 bases between them. The CDR3 totals 13 residues. The CDR3 DNA reads as TGTGCCAGCAGTTTTTTGGCCAATCAGCCCCAGCATTTT. Translated, it gives CASSFLANQPQHF.

The J gene is TRBJ2-2, the V gene TRBV18, with 7 bases that match TRBD2. The CDR3 loop spans 16 amino acids. Losses at the gene ends were 3 bases for V and 3 bases for J; bases not matched to a gene: 7. Germline V lookup: CDR1 KGHSH, CDR2 LQKENI. The CDR3 loop reads CASSPMTSRDTGELFF. The CDR3 DNA reads as TGTGCCAGCTCACCTATGACTAGCAGGGACACCGGGGAGCTGTTTTTT. Using reference TRBV18 and TRBJ2-2 for the parts outside the CDR3, the full variable domain is NAGVMQNPRHLVRRRGQEARLRCSPMKGHSHVYWYRQLPEEGLKFMVYLQKENIIDESGMPKERFSAEFPKEGPSILRIQQVVRGDSAAYFCASSPMTSRDTGELFFGEGSRLTVL.

The gene calls are TRBV28 and TRBJ2-7, with 11 bases lining up with TRBD2. The CDR3 loop spans 14 amino acids. Germline CDR1 MDHEN, CDR2 SYDVKM. V lost 6 bases and J lost 6; bases outside the gene matches: 7. In DNA, the CDR3 is TGTGCCAGCAGGCCGGGACTAGCGGCCTCCGAGCAGTACTTC. It translates to CASRPGLAASEQYF.

In the case of this clone: Other DNA sequences in this specimen translate into the identical CDR3. The genes are TRBV28 and TRBJ1-4, with TRBD1 as a possible D gene (5 bases). The CDR3 extends over 15 amino acids. V gave up 5 bases and J gave up 0 bases, with 10 bases separating them. Germline CDR1 MDHEN, CDR2 SYDVKM. The CDR3 here is CASSPGGATNEKLFF. The CDR3 DNA is TGTGCCAGCAGTCCCGGGGGAGCAACTAATGAAAAACTGTTTTTT.

The chain employs TRBV11-2 and TRBJ2-2, with D maybe TRBD1 (5 bases). Germline loops: CDR1 SGHAT, CDR2 FQNNGV. V lost 5 bases, J lost 7 bases, and 11 bases lay in between. The CDR3 covers 13 residues. CDR3 nucleotides: TGTGCCAGCAGCCTCAGGGTGGGCGGGGAGCTGTTTTTT. This gives the protein CASSLRVGGELFF.

V usage is TRBV6-5 and J usage is TRBJ2-5; D is unresolved. With 4 bases removed from V and 1 base from J, the gap between germline ends came to 7 bases. The CDR3 extends over 13 amino acids. Germline CDR1 MNHEY, CDR2 SVGAGI. In DNA, the CDR3 is TGTGCCAGCAGTTCTAGAGTCCAAGAGACCCAGTACTTC. It is translated as CASSSRVQETQYF.

V gene TRBV20-1 combines with J gene TRBJ2-1; D call uncertain. Trimming stripped 0 bases from V and 12 bases from J, with 9 bases between. The CDR3 length is 11 residues. The germline V gene has CDR1 DFQATT and CDR2 SNEGSKA (reference sequence). The CDR3 DNA follows: TGCAGTGCTAGAGATCCCCCAGGGCAGTTCTTC. Residues: CSARDPPGQFF.